The 27 T cell receptor beta chains below all came from one sample that was sequenced in a study of T cell responses to AZD1222 COVID-19 vaccine. Data came from immunoSEQ multiplex PCR; TCRdb stores just in-frame clones and leaves some out. The sample shows about 100,000 clones, around 90% of them seen only once. This specimen consisted of peripheral blood, obtained on day 0 of AZD1222 vaccination. These TCRs come from an adult in good health.

The chain combines TRBV29-1 with TRBJ1-4; no firm D call. Trimming stripped 3 bases from V and 8 bases from J, with 7 bases between. CDR1 and CDR2 from the germline V gene are SQVTM and ANQGSEA. The CDR3 has 11 residues. DNA of the CDR3: TGCAGCGTTGAGTATGGCGAAAAACTGTTTTTT. It yields the protein CSVEYGEKLFF.

The chain carries TRBV9 and TRBJ2-4, with a tentative D call TRBD1 (7 bases). There are 16 residues in the CDR3. V was trimmed by 3 bases and J by 0 bases, leaving 13 bases between them. The germline V gene has CDR1 SGDLS and CDR2 YYNGEE. This CDR3 reads CASSEGAGIAKNIQYF. For the CDR3, the DNA is TGTGCCAGCAGCGAGGGGGCGGGGATAGCCAAAAACATTCAGTACTTC. The variable domain in full, completed from reference TRBV9 and TRBJ2-4, reads DSGVTQTPKHLITATGQRVTLRCSPRSGDLSVYWYQQSLDQGLQFLIQYYNGEERAKGNILERFSAQQFPDLHSELNLSSLELGDSALYFCASSEGAGIAKNIQYFGAGTRLSVL.

V gene TRBV29-1 combines with J gene TRBJ1-2, with a possible D match to TRBD1 (6 bases). The germline V gene encodes CDR1 SQVTM and CDR2 ANQGSEA. Trimming stripped 5 bases from V and 4 bases from J, with 11 bases between. This CDR3 is 12 amino acids long. CDR3 sequence: CSVPGGPYGYTF. CDR3 DNA sequence: TGCAGCGTTCCTGGGGGGCCCTATGGCTACACCTTC.

This clone was counted only a few times. V gene TRBV5-4 combines with J gene TRBJ1-3, with D unclear. V lost 5 bases and J lost 4, with 10 bases in between. Germline CDR1 and CDR2: SGHNT and YYREEE (reference sequence). This CDR3 is 13 amino acids long. The CDR3 reads CASREQLGNTIYF. The DNA of the CDR3 is TGTGCCAGCAGGGAACAACTAGGAAACACCATATATTTT.

CDR3 sequence reads: CASSSRQGLISAGELFF. DNA for the CDR3: TGTGCCAGCAGTTCAAGACAGGGGTTAATTAGTGCCGGGGAGCTGTTTTTT. The V gene is TRBV27, the J gene TRBJ2-2; 8 bases match TRBD1. The ends lost 4 bases at V and 6 bases at J; junction bases unmatched: 13. The CDR3 has 17 residues. Germline V gene lookup returns CDR1 MNHEY and CDR2 SMNVEV (reference sequence).

Here the CDR3 DNA reads TGTGCCAGTAGTATAGGAACCCGGTCCGGGGGGCAGCCCCAGCATTTT. Its protein is CASSIGTRSGGQPQHF. The chain recombines TRBV19 with TRBJ1-5; D is possibly TRBD1 (5 bases). Trimming left V 1 base short and J 7 bases short, with 17 bases between. Germline-derived CDR1 and CDR2 are LNHDA and SQIVND (reference sequence). The CDR3 loop spans 16 amino acids.

The chain employs TRBV5-6 and TRBJ1-1, with 7 bases identical to TRBD1. This CDR3 is built from 15 residues. J gave up 0 bases and V 4 bases, and 6 bases lay outside the gene matches. Germline V gene lookup returns CDR1 SGHDT and CDR2 YYEEEE. The DNA of the CDR3 is TGTGCCAGCAGCCCGGCGACAGGGCTGAACACTGAAGCTTTCTTT. This sequence encodes CASSPATGLNTEAFF. The full variable domain, rest sourced from reference TRBV5-6 and TRBJ1-1, is DAGVTQSPTHLIKTRGQQVTLRCSPKSGHDTVSWYQQALGQGPQFIFQYYEEEERQRGNFPDRFSGHQFPNYSSELNVNALLLGDSALYLCASSPATGLNTEAFFGQGTRLTVV.

The J gene is TRBJ2-3, the V gene TRBV7-2, with TRBD2 matching 9 bases. This CDR3 has 16 amino acids. With V trimmed by 0 bases and J by 5 bases, 6 bases remained unmatched. Germline V lookup: CDR1 SGHTA, CDR2 FQGNSA. The CDR3 region has the DNA TGTGCCAGCAGCTTAGCGGAGCTAGCGGGAAGAGATACGCAGTATTTT. This sequence encodes CASSLAELAGRDTQYF.

The chain couples TRBV2 to TRBJ2-1, with 9 bases identical to TRBD2. J was trimmed by 4 bases and V by 0 bases; bases with no gene match: 4. The V gene's germline CDR1 is SNHLY and CDR2 FYNNEI. The CDR3 extends over 16 amino acids. The CDR3 region has the DNA TGTGCCAGCAGTGAAGCGCGGGCGGGAGGGTACAATGAGCAGTTCTTC. It yields the protein CASSEARAGGYNEQFF.

V and J are TRBV29-1 and TRBJ1-1, with 11 positions matching TRBD1. CDR1 and CDR2 (germline): SQVTM, ANQGSEA. There are 16 residues in the CDR3. With V trimmed by 4 bases and J by 0 bases, 7 bases remained unmatched. The CDR3 sequence is CSVARTGGIMNTEAFF. CDR3 bases: TGCAGCGTTGCCCGGACAGGGGGCATCATGAACACTGAAGCTTTCTTT. Full variable domain (missing parts from reference TRBV29-1 and TRBJ1-1): SAVISQKPSRDICQRGTSLTIQCQVDSQVTMMFWYRQQPGQSLTLIATANQGSEATYESGFVIDKFPISRPNLTFSTLTVSNMSPEDSSIYLCSVARTGGIMNTEAFFGQGTRLTVV.

J is TRBJ1-1 and V is TRBV12-3 or TRBV12-4, with D hard to call. This CDR3 has 13 residues. V gave up 10 bases and J gave up 1 base, with 13 bases separating them. The CDR3 region is CATTPERNTEAFF. The CDR3, as DNA: TGTGCCACCACCCCAGAAAGGAACACTGAAGCTTTCTTT.

This clone was seen just once. The rearrangement links TRBV30 to TRBJ1-2; D possibly corresponds to TRBD1 (6 bases). Germline CDR1 and CDR2: GTSNPN and SVGIG (reference sequence). CDR3 size: 15 residues. The ends were cut back, 2 bases at V and 8 bases at J, with 21 bases in the middle. CDR3 loop: CAWSKRRQVFRGYTF. The CDR3 nucleotides are TGTGCCTGGAGTAAACGAAGACAGGTTTTTAGGGGCTACACCTTC.

This clone was counted once. The gene calls are TRBV27 and TRBJ2-7; 7 bases map to TRBD2. This CDR3 is built from 15 residues. Germline values: CDR1 MNHEY, CDR2 SMNVEV (reference sequence). V lost 5 bases, J lost 5 bases, and 12 bases stayed unmatched. CDR3 region: CASSPERGSGHEQYF. The CDR3 nucleotides are TGTGCCAGCAGTCCGGAGCGCGGGAGCGGACACGAGCAGTACTTC.

The rearrangement joins TRBV7-2 to TRBJ2-1; D ambiguous. From germline, CDR1 is SGHTA and CDR2 FQGNSA. The CDR3 sequence is 11 residues long. V dropped 4 bases and J dropped 9 bases, with 7 bases sitting between them. The CDR3 protein is CASSYGSEQFF. CDR3 sequence (DNA): TGTGCCAGCAGCTACGGTAGTGAGCAGTTCTTC. Drawing the rest from reference TRBV7-2 and TRBJ2-1, the complete variable domain is GAGVSQSPSNKVTEKGKDVELRCDPISGHTALYWYRQSLGQGLEFLIYFQGNSAPDKSGLPSDRFSAERTGGSVSTLTIQRTQQEDSAVYLCASSYGSEQFFGPGTRLTVL.

The chain carries TRBV21-1 and TRBJ2-1; the table's D call, TRBD1, was not checked against the DNA. TRBV21-1 is recorded as a pseudogene. The CDR3 runs to 18 residues. The CDR3 protein is CASSKSYVPGVWGNEQFF. In nucleotides, the CDR3 is TGTGCCAGCAGCAAGTCCTATGTACCAGGGGTTTGGGGCAATGAGCAGTTCTTC.

The V gene is TRBV6-2 or TRBV6-3, the J gene TRBJ2-6; 7 bases are shared with TRBD1. The CDR3 is made up of 18 amino acids. CDR1 is MNHEY, CDR2 SVGEGT, per germline. Trimming cost V 6 bases and J 0 bases; bases outside gene matches: 11. CDR3 nucleotide sequence: TGTGCCAGCAGCCAATCGACAGGGCTCTACTCTGGGGCCAACGTCCTGACTTTC. It yields the protein CASSQSTGLYSGANVLTF.

The V and J genes are TRBV7-9 and TRBJ1-2; D not certain. Per the germline V gene, CDR1 is SEHNR and CDR2 is FQNEAQ (reference sequence). This CDR3 contains 16 residues. The V end lost 3 bases, the J end lost 8 bases, and 22 bases lay between the germline ends. The CDR3 loop is CASSFSVQTLSWGYTF. The CDR3 DNA is TGTGCCAGCAGCTTTAGTGTGCAGACTCTCTCGTGGGGCTACACCTTC.

The J gene is TRBJ2-2, the V gene TRBV11-3; 13 bases agree with TRBD2. The CDR3 runs to 17 residues. V lost 5 bases to trimming and J lost 5 bases; unmatched junction nucleotides: 8. CDR1 and CDR2 from the germline V gene are SGHNT and YENEEA. CDR3 protein: CASSPLAGGPGTGELFF. The CDR3 DNA follows: TGTGCCAGCAGCCCACTAGCGGGAGGGCCGGGGACCGGGGAGCTGTTTTTT.

The chain employs TRBV9 and TRBJ1-1, with unresolved D. The CDR3 has 13 residues. Trimming removed 0 bases from V and 3 bases from J, with 6 bases in between. CDR1 SGDLS and CDR2 YYNGEE come from the germline V gene. The CDR3 spells CASSVAQDTEAFF. CDR3 sequence (DNA): TGTGCCAGCAGCGTAGCCCAGGACACTGAAGCTTTCTTT.

This clone came up once. V is TRBV4-3 and J is TRBJ2-4; TRBD1 aligns across 7 bases. Trimming took 1 base from V and 3 from J; bases not matched to a gene: 3. The CDR3 runs to 15 residues. The germline gives CDR1 LGHNA, CDR2 YSLEER. Here the CDR3 reads CASSQGDSYKNIQYF. CDR3 nucleotide sequence: TGCGCCAGCAGCCAAGGGGACAGCTACAAAAACATTCAGTACTTC.

V usage is TRBV18 and J usage is TRBJ1-1, with TRBD1 as a possible D gene (5 bases). CDR3 size: 13 residues. Between the trimmed V and J ends, which lost 5 bases and 7 bases, there was a span of 14 bases. The germline V gene has CDR1 KGHSH and CDR2 LQKENI. This CDR3 reads CASSSQDRSEAFF. The CDR3 DNA sequence: TGTGCCAGCTCATCACAGGACCGGAGTGAAGCTTTCTTT.

This clone appeared once. The chain employs TRBV4-2 and TRBJ2-2, with unresolved D. Germline CDR1 and CDR2: LGHNA and YNFKEQ. The CDR3 length is 16 residues. Deletions cut 0 bases from V and 0 bases from J, with 8 bases between. Here the CDR3 reads CASSQERPPNTGELFF. The DNA of the CDR3 is TGTGCCAGCAGCCAAGAGAGGCCTCCGAACACCGGGGAGCTGTTTTTT.

J is TRBJ1-5 and V is TRBV27; possibly TRBD1 for D (5 bases). Germline V gives CDR1 MNHEY, CDR2 SMNVEV (reference sequence). With 2 bases removed from V and 0 bases from J, the gap between germline ends came to 14 bases. The CDR3 extends over 17 amino acids. The CDR3 DNA is TGTGCCAGCAGTTTAGAGGTTGGGGGAAATAGCAATCAGCCCCAGCATTTT. Protein: CASSLEVGGNSNQPQHF.

The table lists this clone with a count of one. V is TRBV5-6 and J is TRBJ2-1; no clear D gene. The CDR3 has 12 residues. Trimming left V 2 bases short and J 10 bases short, with 10 bases between. Per the germline V gene, CDR1 is SGHDT and CDR2 is YYEEEE. CDR3 sequence reads: CASSFGGREQFF. The CDR3 bases are TGTGCCAGCAGCTTCGGCGGTCGCGAGCAGTTCTTC.

The chain links TRBV6-2 or TRBV6-3 to TRBJ1-2; D unclear. V lost 3 bases and J lost 6, with 14 bases in between. Germline V gives CDR1 MNHEY, CDR2 SVGEGT. This CDR3 comprises 14 residues. For the CDR3, the DNA is TGTGCCAGCAGTTATGGGAGGGAGTCGGATGGCTACACCTTC. It yields the protein CASSYGRESDGYTF.

This chain joins TRBV7-2 and TRBJ2-7, with D possibly being TRBD1 (6 bases). Between the trimmed V and J ends, which lost 2 bases and 5 bases, there was a span of 16 bases. This CDR3 comprises 15 residues. The germline gives CDR1 SGHTA, CDR2 FQGNSA. CDR3 nucleotide sequence: TGTGCCAGCAGCTTAACAACAGGGAAGTGGGACGAGCAGTACTTC. The encoded protein is CASSLTTGKWDEQYF.

CDR3 region: CASSTKGVADSYEQYF. DNA for the CDR3: TGTGCCAGTAGTACAAAAGGGGTAGCGGACTCCTACGAGCAGTACTTC. The chain couples TRBV19 to TRBJ2-7, with D possibly matching TRBD2 (6 bases). Germline V gene lookup returns CDR1 LNHDA and CDR2 SQIVND (reference sequence). With 4 bases removed from V and 0 bases from J, the gap between germline ends came to 16 bases. The CDR3 is 16 residues long.